This T cell receptor (beta chain) stems from a study of blood T cell repertoires in COVID-19 (dated by TCRdb to the early 2020s). Notes on the research overall: For ImmuneRACE Cohort 3, a participant was defined as recovered based on two consecutive negative NP/OP PCR tests, clearance by a healthcare professional, or resolution of symptoms. Collaborator samples came from the United States, Italy and Spain and covered acute and convalescent phases of COVID-19. The material from the prospective study consisted of cDNA or gDNA derived from T cells, B-cell-depleted T cells, or PBMCs. Subjects who had been exposed to COVID-19, were actively infected with it, or had recovered from it provided the deeply sampled blood TCRbeta repertoires that made up the dataset. The repertoires were made available in a free public database intended to serve as a resource for research on the immune response to SARS-CoV-2. The samples were drawn from the first 160 participants of the ongoing ImmuneRACE study and from some 1,300 subjects provided by 6 global collaborators. The sample metadata nearly always contained a de-identified subject ID, COVID-19 status, age in years and sex. Where available, HLA class I and class II types were obtained from metadata supplied by the sample provider rather than from assay-based typing. The full study reports these points: The amount of clinical and demographic metadata varied by source and participant and was provided uncurated.

The CDR3 numbers 13 residues from cysteine through phenylalanine. Of all the DNA, just the CDR3 is kept, 39 bases in frame from base 1. Reading the germline V gene gives CDR1 KGHDR and CDR2 SFDVKD. The V and J ends are trimmed by 5 bases and 2 bases, leaving 6 bases between them. For this clone: No cognate antigen has been identified for it. No much larger clonotype is one base removed from it; base qualities were not supplied.

Participants in the prospective study were enrolled through a virtual design, were aged roughly 18 to 100 years, and lived in approximately 25 United States geographic areas. In the prospective study, cohorts were assigned on the basis of participant-reported clinical history obtained from a screening survey and a study questionnaire. In the prospective study, whole blood, serum and a nasopharyngeal or oropharyngeal swab were collected from each participant by mobile phlebotomists. Additional blood draws and questionnaires over an approximately two-month period could optionally be provided by prospective study participants. Before DNA extraction, prospective study blood samples were shipped either frozen or at room temperature. TCRbeta CDR3 regions were amplified from genomic DNA using the immunoSEQ Assay, a bias-controlled multiplex PCR. From the authors' description of their analysis: The number of nucleated cells in each sample was estimated by amplification of reference gene primers within the assay. To quantify the absolute abundance of each unique TCRbeta CDR3 rearrangement, sequence reads were collapsed and filtered. Productive Simpson clonality was computed per sample as the square root of Simpson's diversity index over productive rearrangements. TCRdb stores this immuneACCESS table with in-frame sequences only. Part of the clones is absent; in the studies checked, under half of the shortfall reflects unresolved V genes, and no reason is known for the rest. V, J and clone size derive from that table, while D and trimming were established from the DNA sequence. This sample lists around 360,000 clones; 70% to 90% were detected once. The ten largest clones take up around 2% of the sample.

The sequence derives from a middle-aged man in a cohort exposed to, infected with or recovered from COVID-19 (not recorded which). Sample: PBMCs or T cells enriched from blood (not recorded which). This chain joins TRBV24-1 to TRBJ2-1; a tentative D call is TRBD2 (6 bases match). CDR3 reads: CATSGGAYNEQFF. The nucleotide sequence reads TGTGCCACCAGTGGGGGGGCCTACAATGAGCAGTTCTTC.